Each of the 12 T cell receptor beta chains below was sequenced from the same sample in a study of T cells in women clearing cervical HPV infection (dated 2018 in TCRdb). Library preparation used the immunoSEQ multiplex PCR assay. This immuneACCESS table, as held by TCRdb, lists in-frame sequences with V and J called but not all clones. Of the missing ones, under half trace to an unresolved V gene in checked studies; the others have no known cause. The table for this sample shows 25,000 to 35,000 clones. About 6.1% of the sample lies in the top ten. The sequencing sample was made of blood buffy coat. The source is a woman between 18 and 70 years old with a cervical HPV16 infection that either progressed to CIN3+ or cleared (not recorded which).

Of note for this clone: The read finishes 3 residues shy of the CDR3 end, and the germline J gene is used to complete it. The chain has TRBV5-6 and TRBJ2-5; D might be TRBD1 (6 bases). Germline values: CDR1 SGHDT, CDR2 YYEEEE. V was trimmed by 4 bases and J by 5 bases, leaving 18 bases between them. The CDR3 spans 15 residues. CDR3 loop: CASSPPVGAAETQYF. The CDR3 DNA, read in part, is TGTGCCAGCAGCCCCCCGGTGGGGGCGGCCGAGACC.

Regarding this clone: The CDR3 end falls 3 residues outside the read, so it is completed with the germline J gene. The chain recombines TRBV14 with TRBJ2-3; 11 nucleotides match TRBD2. Germline trimming cut 2 bases from V and 1 base from J; bases unmatched to any gene: 2. The CDR3 has 16 amino acids. Germline V gene sequence: CDR1 SGHDN, CDR2 FVKESK. The sequenced CDR3 bases are TGTGCCAGCAGCCAAACTAGCGGGGGACGCACAGATACG. Translated, it gives CASSQTSGGRTDT. The entire CDR3 protein reads CASSQTSGGRTDTQYF. Looking up the rest from reference TRBV14 and TRBJ2-3 gives the full variable domain: EAGVTQFPSHSVIEKGQTVTLRCDPISGHDNLYWYRRVMGKEIKFLLHFVKESKQDESGMPNNRFLAERTGGTYSTLKVQPAELEDSGVYFCASSQTSGGRTDTQYFGPGTRLTVL.

A note on this clone: The read is 3 residues too short to cover the CDR3 end, so that end is filled in from the germline J gene. This chain uses TRBV5-4 with TRBJ2-1; possibly TRBD1 for D (6 bases). Trimming took 6 bases from V and 7 from J, leaving 20 bases between them. From germline, CDR1 is SGHNT and CDR2 YYREEE (reference sequence). CDR3 length equals 15 residues. The DNA read from the CDR3 is TGTGCCAGCACCATAACAGGGTTCTGGGGGAATGAG. Translating it yields CASTITGFWGNE. The entire CDR3 is CASTITGFWGNEQFF.

The DNA read from the CDR3 is TGCGCCAGCAGCTTGTCACAGGGCGATACG. Translated, it gives CASSLSQGDT. The full CDR3 is CASSLSQGDTQYF. This chain uses TRBV5-1 with TRBJ2-3; possibly TRBD1 for D (6 bases). The read terminates 3 residues before the CDR3 end, so the remaining end is supplied by the germline J gene. The CDR3 is made up of 13 amino acids. The V gene lost 1 base and the J gene lost 6 bases, with 9 bases spanning the gap. Germline CDR1 and CDR2: SGHRS and YFSETQ.

Comment on this clone: The CDR3 goes on 3 residues after the read ends, and that part is filled in from the germline J gene. The rearrangement links TRBV5-1 to TRBJ1-1; 9 positions agree with TRBD1. The CDR3 runs 16 residues. The junction had 13 bases not matched to a gene; V was cut back by 7 bases and J by 3 bases. Germline CDR1 is SGHRS and CDR2 is YFSETQ. The CDR3 protein is CASSPGHRGQDTEAFF. CDR3 DNA (partial): TGCGCCAGCTCTCCTGGTCACAGGGGGCAGGACACTGAA. The full variable domain, its missing parts supplied by reference TRBV5-1 and TRBJ1-1, is KAGVTQTPRYLIKTRGQQVTLSCSPISGHRSVSWYQQTPGQGLQFLFEYFSETQRNKGNFPGRFSGRQFSNSRSEMNVSTLELGDSALYLCASSPGHRGQDTEAFFGQGTRLTVV.

Details on this clone: The observed sequence ends 3 residues before the CDR3 terminus, with the missing tail filled in from the germline J gene. This chain connects TRBV6-4 to TRBJ1-4; D is possibly TRBD1 (5 bases). The V end lost 7 bases, the J end lost 8 bases, and 14 bases lay between the germline ends. The CDR3 extends over 13 amino acids. Germline-derived CDR1 and CDR2 are MRHNA and SNTAGT. This CDR3 is CASTGPVKEKLFF. The part of the CDR3 DNA that was read is TGTGCCAGCACAGGGCCGGTGAAGGAAAAA.

A word on this clone: The CDR3 end lies 3 residues beyond the end of the read and is filled in from the germline J gene. The V and J genes are TRBV29-1 and TRBJ1-5; the D gene is possibly TRBD1 (5 bases). The CDR3 has 13 amino acids. Trimming took 4 bases from V and 4 from J, leaving 11 bases between them. CDR1 and CDR2 from the germline V gene are SQVTM and ANQGSEA. The sequenced CDR3 bases are TGCAGCGTTGTAGCAGGGCCGAATCAGCCC. Amino acid sequence: CSVVAGPNQP. The entire CDR3 sequence reads CSVVAGPNQPQHF.

Concerning this clone: With the read ending 3 residues before the CDR3 end, the germline J gene is used to fill in that end. The V and J genes are TRBV5-1 and TRBJ2-1; TRBD2 agrees at 7 bases. The CDR3 contains 14 residues. Germline V gene lookup returns CDR1 SGHRS and CDR2 YFSETQ. The ends lost 4 bases at V and 1 base at J; junction bases unmatched: 2. The CDR3 reads CASSVGGSYNEQFF. The covered CDR3 bases are TGCGCCAGCAGCGTCGGGGGGTCCTACAATGAG.

As concerns this clone: The DNA ends 3 residues before the CDR3 does, and the rest of the CDR3 is filled in from the germline J gene. V is TRBV10-3 and J is TRBJ1-1; a weak D match, TRBD1 (5 bases). Per the germline V gene, CDR1 is ENHRY and CDR2 is SYGVKD. The CDR3 contains 15 residues. V was shortened by 0 bases and J by 5 bases, with 13 bases between the two germline ends. This CDR3 reads CAISESEDGGTEAFF. The covered CDR3 bases are TGTGCCATCAGTGAGTCGGAGGATGGGGGGACTGAA.

Note on this clone: The sequenced fragment ends 3 residues before the CDR3 boundary, so the rest is inferred from the germline J gene. J is TRBJ1-4 and V is TRBV28, with TRBD1 matching 9 bases. This CDR3 has 15 amino acids. Trimming took 2 bases from V and 5 from J; bases not matched to a gene: 3. Germline-derived CDR1 and CDR2 are MDHEN and SYDVKM. CDR3 in amino acids: CASSLHGTGNEKLFF. The CDR3 bases that were read are TGTGCCAGCAGTTTACACGGGACAGGGAATGAAAAA.

Turning to this clone: The CDR3 end falls 3 residues outside the read, so it is completed with the germline J gene. The chain links TRBV5-6 to TRBJ1-1; perhaps TRBD1 as D (6 bases). V dropped 0 bases and J dropped 1 base, with 7 bases sitting between them. CDR3 length: 14 residues. Germline V gene data show CDR1 as SGHDT and CDR2 as YYEEEE. The sequenced part of the CDR3 DNA is TGTGCCAGCAGCTTGGGGACAGCGAACACTGAA. Its translation: CASSLGTANTE. In full, the CDR3 reads CASSLGTANTEAFF. The full variable domain, rest sourced from reference TRBV5-6 and TRBJ1-1, is DAGVTQSPTHLIKTRGQQVTLRCSPKSGHDTVSWYQQALGQGPQFIFQYYEEEERQRGNFPDRFSGHQFPNYSSELNVNALLLGDSALYLCASSLGTANTEAFFGQGTRLTVV.

About this clone: The sequence runs out 3 residues before the end of the CDR3; the remainder is reconstructed from the germline J gene. V gene TRBV19 combines with J gene TRBJ1-5; tentatively, D is TRBD1 (5 bases). Looked up from germline, CDR1 is LNHDA and CDR2 is SQIVND (reference sequence). The length of the CDR3 is 13 residues. Trimming took 8 bases from V and 3 from J, leaving 11 bases between them. CDR3 region: CASGAGLNQPQHF. The DNA read from the CDR3 is TGTGCCAGTGGGGCGGGGCTCAATCAGCCC.